This entry describes one T cell receptor beta chain. The sequenced template was cDNA made from the entire isolated RNA. The average output of naive, central memory and regulatory T cell samples was about 3.57 million reads. Sequencing was performed with immunoSEQ multiplex PCR; in TCRdb, only in-frame clones are kept and a portion is missing. The sample records about 220,000 clones, about 11% being singletons. This record belongs to a study of beta chain features in type 1 diabetes. The source of this sequence is a man younger than 30 in good health. Sequencing was carried out using central memory CD4+ T cells from blood.

CDR3 loop: CASSRAGLASPYEQYF. DNA of the CDR3: TGCGCCAGCAGCCGAGCGGGACTAGCCAGCCCCTACGAGCAGTACTTC. V usage is TRBV4-3 and J usage is TRBJ2-7, with 9 nucleotides matching TRBD2. V lost 4 bases and J lost 2; bases outside the gene matches: 9. From germline, CDR1 is LGHNA and CDR2 YSLEER. This CDR3 spans 16 amino acids.